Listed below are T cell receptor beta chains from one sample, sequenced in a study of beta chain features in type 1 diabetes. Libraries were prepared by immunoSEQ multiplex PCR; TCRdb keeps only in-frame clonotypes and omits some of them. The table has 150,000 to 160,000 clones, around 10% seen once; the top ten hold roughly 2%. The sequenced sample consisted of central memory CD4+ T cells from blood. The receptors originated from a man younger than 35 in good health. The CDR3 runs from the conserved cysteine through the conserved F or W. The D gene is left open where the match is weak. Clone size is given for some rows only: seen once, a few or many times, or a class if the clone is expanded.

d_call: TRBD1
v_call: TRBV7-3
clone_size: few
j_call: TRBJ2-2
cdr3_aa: CASSSPRTGPGELFF
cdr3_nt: TGTGCCAGCAGCTCCCCTAGGACAGGACCTGGGGAGCTGTTTTTT

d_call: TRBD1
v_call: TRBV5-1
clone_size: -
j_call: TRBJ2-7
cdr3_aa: CASSLEGTGSDEQYF
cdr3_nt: TGCGCCAGCAGCTTGGAGGGGACAGGGAGCGACGAGCAGTACTTC

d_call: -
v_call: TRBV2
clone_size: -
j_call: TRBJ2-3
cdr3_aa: CASSEELVFGGDTQYF
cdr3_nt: TGTGCCAGCAGTGAAGAGTTAGTATTTGGGGGAGATACGCAGTATTTT

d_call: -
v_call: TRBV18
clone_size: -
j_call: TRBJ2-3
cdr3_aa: CASSRASTDTQYF
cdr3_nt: TGTGCCAGCTCACGAGCCAGCACAGATACGCAGTATTTT

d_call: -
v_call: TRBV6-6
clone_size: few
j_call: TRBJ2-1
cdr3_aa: CASISRPQADYNEQFF
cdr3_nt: TGTGCCAGCATTTCCAGGCCACAGGCGGACTACAATGAGCAGTTCTTC

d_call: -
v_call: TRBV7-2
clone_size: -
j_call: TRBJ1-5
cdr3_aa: CASSLAGLQPQHF
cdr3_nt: TGTGCCAGCAGCTTAGCAGGGCTTCAGCCCCAGCATTTT

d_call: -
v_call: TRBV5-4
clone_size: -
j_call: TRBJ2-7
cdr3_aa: CASSGVGRDEQYF
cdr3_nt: TGTGCCAGCAGCGGGGTCGGACGAGACGAGCAGTACTTC

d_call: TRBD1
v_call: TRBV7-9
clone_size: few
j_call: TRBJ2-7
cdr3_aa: CASSLGGQGGEQYF
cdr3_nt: TGTGCCAGCAGCTTAGGGGGACAGGGTGGCGAGCAGTACTTC

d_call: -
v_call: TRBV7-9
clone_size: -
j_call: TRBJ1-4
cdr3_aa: CASSPPGRGNEKLFF
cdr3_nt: TGTGCCAGCAGCCCCCCGGGCAGGGGTAATGAAAAACTGTTTTTT

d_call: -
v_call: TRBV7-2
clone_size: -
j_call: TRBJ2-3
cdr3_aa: CASSFTGTLSTDTQYF
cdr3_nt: TGTGCCAGCAGCTTTACCGGGACTTTAAGCACAGATACGCAGTATTTT

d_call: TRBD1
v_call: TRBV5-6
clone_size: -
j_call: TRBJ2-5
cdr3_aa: CASTPDRAETQYF
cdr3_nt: TGTGCCAGCACTCCGGACAGGGCCGAGACCCAGTACTTC

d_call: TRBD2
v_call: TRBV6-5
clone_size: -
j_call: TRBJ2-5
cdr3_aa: CASSYSSGGWGTQYF
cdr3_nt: TGTGCCAGCAGTTACTCAAGCGGGGGCTGGGGGACCCAGTACTTC

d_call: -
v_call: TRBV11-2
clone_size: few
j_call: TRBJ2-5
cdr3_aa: CASSFMETQYF
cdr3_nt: TGTGCCAGCAGCTTCATGGAGACCCAGTACTTC

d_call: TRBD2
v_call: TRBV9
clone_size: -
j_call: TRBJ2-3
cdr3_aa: CASSVAGTSGRGTDTQYF
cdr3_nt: TGTGCCAGCAGCGTAGCCGGGACTAGCGGGAGAGGGACAGATACGCAGTATTTT

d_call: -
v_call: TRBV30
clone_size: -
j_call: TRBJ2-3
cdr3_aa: CACSISIGDTQYF
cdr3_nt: TGTGCCTGTTCGATTAGCATAGGAGATACGCAGTATTTT

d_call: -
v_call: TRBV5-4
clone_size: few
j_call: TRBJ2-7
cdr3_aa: CASSLDLYSEQYF
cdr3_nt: TGTGCCAGCAGCTTGGACCTTTACTCCGAGCAGTACTTC

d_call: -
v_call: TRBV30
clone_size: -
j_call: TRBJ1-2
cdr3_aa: CAGGLGYGYTF
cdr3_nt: TGTGCCGGAGGTTTAGGCTATGGCTACACCTTC

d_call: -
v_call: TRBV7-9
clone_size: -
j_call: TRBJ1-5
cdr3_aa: CASSPNGNQPQHF
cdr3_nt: TGTGCCAGCAGCCCTAATGGTAATCAGCCCCAGCATTTT

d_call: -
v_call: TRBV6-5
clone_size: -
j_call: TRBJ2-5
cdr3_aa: CASSSLDRVQETQYF
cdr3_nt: TGTGCCAGCAGTTCTCTGGACCGGGTCCAAGAGACCCAGTACTTC

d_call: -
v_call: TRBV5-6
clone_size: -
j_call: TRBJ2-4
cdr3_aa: CASSLRGKNIQYF
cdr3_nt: TGTGCCAGCAGCTTGCGGGGGAAAAACATTCAGTACTTC

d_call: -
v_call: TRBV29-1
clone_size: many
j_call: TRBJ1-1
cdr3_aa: CSVEKMNTEAFF
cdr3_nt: TGCAGCGTAGAAAAGATGAACACTGAAGCTTTCTTT

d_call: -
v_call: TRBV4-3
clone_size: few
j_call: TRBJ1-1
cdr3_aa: CASSQGGRANTEAFF
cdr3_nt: TGCGCCAGCAGCCAAGGGGGGCGAGCGAACACTGAAGCTTTCTTT

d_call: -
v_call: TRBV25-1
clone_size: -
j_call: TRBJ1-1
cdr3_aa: CASSGGLEAFF
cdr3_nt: TGTGCCAGCAGTGGGGGCCTTGAAGCTTTCTTT

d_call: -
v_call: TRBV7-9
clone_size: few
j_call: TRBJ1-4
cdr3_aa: CASSEDSLNEKLFF
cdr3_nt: TGTGCCAGCAGCGAGGACAGTCTTAATGAAAAACTGTTTTTT

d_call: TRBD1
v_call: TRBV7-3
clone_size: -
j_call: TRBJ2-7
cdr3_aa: CASSGTGGSEQYF
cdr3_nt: TGTGCCAGCAGCGGCACAGGGGGCTCGGAGCAGTACTTC

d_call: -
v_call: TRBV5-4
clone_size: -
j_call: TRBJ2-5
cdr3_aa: CASSLAGAGETQYF
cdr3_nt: TGTGCCAGCAGCTTGGCAGGCGCCGGGGAGACCCAGTACTTC

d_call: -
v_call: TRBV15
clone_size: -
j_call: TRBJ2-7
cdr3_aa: CATSRVSGVFYEQYF
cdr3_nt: TGTGCCACCAGCAGAGTGTCAGGGGTCTTTTACGAGCAGTACTTC

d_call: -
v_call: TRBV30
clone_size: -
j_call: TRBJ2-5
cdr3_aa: CAWSVGRGGVETQYF
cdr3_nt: TGTGCCTGGAGTGTGGGCAGGGGAGGTGTAGAGACCCAGTACTTC

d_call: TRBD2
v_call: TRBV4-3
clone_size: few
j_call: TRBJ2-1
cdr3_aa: CASSQGLAGSPYNEQFF
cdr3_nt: TGCGCCAGCAGCCAAGGGTTAGCGGGATCGCCCTACAATGAGCAGTTCTTC

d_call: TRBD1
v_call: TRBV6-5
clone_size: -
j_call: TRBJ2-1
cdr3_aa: CASSYSPQGLKNEQFF
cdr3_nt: TGTGCCAGCAGTTACTCTCCACAGGGGTTGAAAAATGAGCAGTTCTTC

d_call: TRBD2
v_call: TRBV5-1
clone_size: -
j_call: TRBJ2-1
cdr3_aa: CASSPGGYNEQFF
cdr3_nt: TGCGCCAGCAGCCCCGGGGGGTACAATGAGCAGTTCTTC

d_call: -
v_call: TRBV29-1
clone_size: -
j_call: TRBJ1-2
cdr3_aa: CSADRRFEGNYGYTF
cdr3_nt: TGCAGCGCTGATAGGCGTTTTGAAGGCAACTATGGCTACACCTTC

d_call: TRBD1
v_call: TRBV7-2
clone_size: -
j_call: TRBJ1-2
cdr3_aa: CASRRDRGEVYGYTF
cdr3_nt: TGTGCCAGCAGACGGGACAGGGGTGAAGTCTATGGCTACACCTTC

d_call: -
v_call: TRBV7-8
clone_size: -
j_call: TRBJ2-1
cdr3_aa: CASSLRILRGPEQFF
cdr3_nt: TGTGCCAGCAGCTTGAGGATTTTGCGGGGGCCAGAGCAGTTCTTC

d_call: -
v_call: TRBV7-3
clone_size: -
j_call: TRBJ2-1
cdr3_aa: CASSLEGSSYNEQFF
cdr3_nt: TGTGCCAGCAGCTTGGAGGGCAGCTCCTACAATGAGCAGTTCTTC

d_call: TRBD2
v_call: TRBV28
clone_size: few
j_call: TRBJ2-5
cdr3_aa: CASSLPRGGVETQYF
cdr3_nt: TGTGCCAGCAGTTTACCCCGGGGAGGGGTGGAGACCCAGTACTTC

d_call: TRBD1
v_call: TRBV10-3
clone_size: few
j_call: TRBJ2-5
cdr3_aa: CAISGTGAQLRRETQYF
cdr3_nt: TGTGCCATCAGTGGGACAGGGGCCCAACTTCGTCGGGAGACCCAGTACTTC

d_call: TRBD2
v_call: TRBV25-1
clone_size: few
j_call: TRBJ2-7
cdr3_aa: CASSEWASGRTYEQYF
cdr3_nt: TGTGCCAGCAGTGAATGGGCTAGCGGGCGTACCTACGAGCAGTACTTC

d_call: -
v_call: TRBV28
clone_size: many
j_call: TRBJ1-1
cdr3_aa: CASSLTQRPEAFF
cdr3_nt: TGTGCCAGCAGTCTAACCCAACGGCCTGAAGCTTTCTTT

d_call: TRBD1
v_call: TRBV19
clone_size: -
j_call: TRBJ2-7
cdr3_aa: CASSIGPQGYEQYF
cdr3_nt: TGTGCCAGTAGTATTGGCCCACAGGGGTACGAGCAGTACTTC

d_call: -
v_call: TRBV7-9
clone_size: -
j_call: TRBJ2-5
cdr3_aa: CASSLEVQETQYF
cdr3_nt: TGTGCCAGCAGCTTAGAGGTTCAGGAGACCCAGTACTTC